The clone carrying this TCR beta chain occurred once. CDR1 is SGHTA, CDR2 FQGNSA, per germline. Trimming left V 2 bases short and J 7 bases short, with 11 bases between. The length of the CDR3 is 13 residues. The table came from immunoSEQ multiplex PCR; TCRdb's copy has only in-frame clones and leaves some out. Altogether some 120,000 clones are present, approximately 86% being singletons, with the ten largest covering about 8.8%. These data belong to a study of T cell responses to AZD1222 COVID-19 vaccine. The TCR sequence derives from an adult in good health. Here the sequenced sample was peripheral blood, taken on day 0 of AZD1222 vaccination. V is TRBV7-2 and J is TRBJ1-1; D gene ambiguous. DNA of the CDR3: TGTGCCAGCAGCTTACGAGGGCCAGATGAAGCTTTCTTT. Residues: CASSLRGPDEAFF.